The subject of this entry is one T cell receptor (beta chain). The CDR3 runs to 15 residues. CDR1 and CDR2 (germline): LNHDA, SQIVND (reference sequence). The ends were cut back, 0 bases at V and 2 bases at J, with 8 bases in the middle. The data stem from a study of blood T cell repertoires in COVID-19. Using immunoSEQ multiplex PCR, the repertoire was profiled, and TCRdb retains in-frame clones only, with some absent. The table shows 90,000 to 120,000 clones, with more than 70% occurring only once. The TCR sequence derives from a man aged 65-85 years with acute or convalescent COVID-19. The sample taken for sequencing was peripheral blood. The chain has TRBV19 and TRBJ1-5, with D perhaps TRBD1 (5 bases). CDR3 loop: CASSIDGTRNQPQHF. The CDR3 nucleotides are TGTGCCAGTAGTATAGACGGGACTCGCAATCAGCCCCAGCATTTT.